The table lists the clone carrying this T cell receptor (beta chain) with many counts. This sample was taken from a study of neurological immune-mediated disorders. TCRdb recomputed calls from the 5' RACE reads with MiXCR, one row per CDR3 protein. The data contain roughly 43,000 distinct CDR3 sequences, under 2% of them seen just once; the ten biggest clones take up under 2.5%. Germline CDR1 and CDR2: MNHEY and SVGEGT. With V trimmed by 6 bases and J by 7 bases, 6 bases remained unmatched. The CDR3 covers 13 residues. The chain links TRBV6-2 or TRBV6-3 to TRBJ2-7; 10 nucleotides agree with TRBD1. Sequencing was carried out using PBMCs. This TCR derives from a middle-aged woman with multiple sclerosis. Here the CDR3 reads CASSRDRGREQYF. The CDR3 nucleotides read TGTGCCAGCAGCAGGGACAGGGGAAGGGAGCAGTACTTC.